Below, 10 T cell receptor beta chains from the same sample are listed, as sequenced in a study of control samples from healthy donors and cancer patients. Produced via immunoSEQ multiplex PCR; TCRdb's table is partial and in-frame only. The data show about 94,000 clones, over 75% seen once. The sequencing input was blood. These receptors all stem from a woman aged 18-29 years in good health.

The genes are TRBV6-2 or TRBV6-3 and TRBJ2-1; TRBD2 agrees at 10 bases. CDR3 size: 17 residues. Trimming took 0 bases from V and 7 from J; bases not matched to a gene: 9. CDR1 is MNHEY and CDR2 is SVGEGT in the germline V gene. The CDR3 sequence: CASSYSPSSGGVNEQFF. CDR3 nucleotides: TGTGCCAGCAGTTACTCCCCCTCTAGCGGGGGAGTAAATGAGCAGTTCTTC.

The sample holds one count of this clone. The V call is TRBV9, the J call TRBJ1-1; the D gene is possibly TRBD1 (5 bases). The germline gives CDR1 SGDLS, CDR2 YYNGEE. Trimming took off 0 bases at V and 0 bases at J, with 12 bases between the two ends. This CDR3 has 16 residues. The CDR3 DNA is TGTGCCAGCAGCGTAGCTGGGGGGGGGATGAACACTGAAGCTTTCTTT. Translation: CASSVAGGGMNTEAFF.

V is TRBV19 and J is TRBJ2-1; 7 bases fit TRBD1. After removal of 4 bases from V and 0 bases from J, the junction contained 3 bases not matched to a gene. CDR1 LNHDA and CDR2 SQIVND come from the germline V gene (reference sequence). This CDR3 contains 15 residues. CDR3 amino acids: CASSTGGSSYNEQFF. The CDR3 nucleotides are TGTGCCAGTAGTACAGGGGGAAGCTCCTACAATGAGCAGTTCTTC.

CDR3 sequence reads: CASSPPPDGRYEQYF. The CDR3 bases are TGTGCCAGCAGCCCTCCCCCGGACGGGAGATACGAGCAGTACTTC. The chain combines TRBV5-4 with TRBJ2-7; D is perhaps TRBD2 (6 bases). Germline CDR1 SGHNT, CDR2 YYREEE (reference sequence). V dropped 4 bases and J dropped 4 bases, with 18 bases sitting between them. The CDR3 runs 15 residues.

For this clone: Likely a read error: the CDR3 ends without its conserved phenylalanine or tryptophan. The DNA is left out, because the CDR3 cannot be placed on it with certainty; the CDR3 is given as TCRdb lists it. The chain couples TRBV6-6 to TRBJ1-1. Per the germline V gene, CDR1 is MNHNY and CDR2 is SVGAGI (reference sequence). 11 amino acids form the CDR3, both terminal residues included. The CDR3 here is CASSYSSEGRR.

The chain recombines TRBV6-7 with TRBJ1-5, with D maybe TRBD1 (5 bases). TRBV6-7 is given ORF status, its function remaining uncertain. This CDR3 has 14 residues. V was pared by 5 bases and J by 5 bases, with 13 bases between. CDR3 residues: CASSHYRLDQPQHF. The CDR3 bases are TGTGCCAGCAGTCATTACAGGTTGGATCAGCCCCAGCATTTT.

This clone was found a few times. This chain joins TRBV15 and TRBJ1-3, with D tentatively TRBD1 (5 bases). Germline V gives CDR1 LNHNV, CDR2 YYDKDF (reference sequence). The CDR3 consists of 13 residues. Between the trimmed V and J ends, which lost 9 bases and 3 bases, there was a span of 12 bases. This CDR3 reads CATDRGDGNTIYF. As DNA, the CDR3 is TGTGCCACGGATCGAGGGGATGGAAACACCATATATTTT.

The gene calls are TRBV5-1 and TRBJ1-2; 8 nucleotides align to TRBD1. Germline V gene sequence: CDR1 SGHRS, CDR2 YFSETQ. The CDR3 contains 13 residues. V lost 7 bases, J lost 3 bases, and 5 bases stayed unmatched. The DNA for the CDR3 is TGCGCCAGCGCACAGGACAGGGACTATGGCTACACCTTC. Protein sequence: CASAQDRDYGYTF.

The J gene is TRBJ1-2, the V gene TRBV9, with D perhaps TRBD1 (5 bases). This CDR3 spans 13 amino acids. Trimming left V 3 bases short and J 4 bases short, with 10 bases between. CDR1 and CDR2 (germline): SGDLS, YYNGEE. The CDR3 protein is CASSGRVAYGYTF. The CDR3 DNA is TGTGCCAGCAGCGGCAGGGTCGCCTATGGCTACACCTTC.

The rearrangement joins TRBV4-1 to TRBJ2-2, with D perhaps given as TRBD1 or TRBD2 (5 bases each). Trimming cost V 0 bases and J 6 bases, with 11 bases left between them. From germline, CDR1 is MGHRA and CDR2 YSYEKL. The CDR3 has 15 amino acids. The CDR3 sequence: CASSQDSGTSGELFF. CDR3 bases: TGCGCCAGCAGCCAAGATTCCGGGACCTCCGGGGAGCTGTTTTTT.